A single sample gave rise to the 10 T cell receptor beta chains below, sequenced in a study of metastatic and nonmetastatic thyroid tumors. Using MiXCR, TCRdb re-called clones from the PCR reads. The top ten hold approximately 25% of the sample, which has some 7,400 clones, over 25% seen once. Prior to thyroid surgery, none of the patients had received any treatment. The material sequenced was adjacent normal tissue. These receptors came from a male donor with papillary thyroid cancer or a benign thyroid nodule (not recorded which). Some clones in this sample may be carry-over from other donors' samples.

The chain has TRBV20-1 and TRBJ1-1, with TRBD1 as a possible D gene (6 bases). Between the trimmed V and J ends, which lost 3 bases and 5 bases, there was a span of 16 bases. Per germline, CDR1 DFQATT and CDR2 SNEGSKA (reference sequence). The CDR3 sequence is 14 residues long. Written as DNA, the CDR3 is TGCAGTGCTAGCGGGCCGGGGGCGAGGACTGAAGCTTTCTTT. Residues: CSASGPGARTEAFF.

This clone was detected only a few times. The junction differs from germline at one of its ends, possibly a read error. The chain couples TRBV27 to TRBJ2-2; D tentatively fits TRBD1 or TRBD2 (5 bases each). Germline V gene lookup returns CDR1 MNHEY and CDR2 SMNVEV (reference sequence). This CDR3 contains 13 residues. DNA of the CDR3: TGTGCCAGCAGTTCCGATTGGTCCGGGGACCTGTTTTTT. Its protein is CASSSDWSGDLFF.

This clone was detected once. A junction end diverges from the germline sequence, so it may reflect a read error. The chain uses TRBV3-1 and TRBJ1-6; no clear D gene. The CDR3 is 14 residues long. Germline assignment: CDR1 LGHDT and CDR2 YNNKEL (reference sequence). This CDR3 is CASSKDSAGSPLHF. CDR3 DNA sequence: TGTGCCAGCAGCAAAGACTCGGCCGGTTCACCCCTCCACTTT.

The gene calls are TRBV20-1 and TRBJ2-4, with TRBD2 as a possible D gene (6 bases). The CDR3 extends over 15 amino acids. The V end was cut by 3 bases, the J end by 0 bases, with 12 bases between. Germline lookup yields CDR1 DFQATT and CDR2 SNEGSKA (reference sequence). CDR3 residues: CSARSGLLAKNIQYF. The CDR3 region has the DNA TGCAGTGCTAGGAGCGGGCTACTAGCCAAAAACATTCAGTACTTC.

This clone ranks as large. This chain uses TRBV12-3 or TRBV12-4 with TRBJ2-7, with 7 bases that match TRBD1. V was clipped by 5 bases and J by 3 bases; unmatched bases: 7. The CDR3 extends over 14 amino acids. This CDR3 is CASSRGQEDYEQYF. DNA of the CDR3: TGTGCCAGCAGTCGCGGACAGGAGGACTACGAGCAGTACTTC.

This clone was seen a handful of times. CDR3 coding DNA: TGTGCCAGCAGTGAATCCGGGACAGGGTACCAGCCCCAGCATTTT. Its translation: CASSESGTGYQPQHF. The J gene is TRBJ1-5, the V gene TRBV6-1, with 9 bases matching TRBD1. V dropped 2 bases and J dropped 7; count of bases not matched to a gene: 6. Looked up from germline, CDR1 is MNHNS and CDR2 is SASEGT. This CDR3 spans 15 amino acids.

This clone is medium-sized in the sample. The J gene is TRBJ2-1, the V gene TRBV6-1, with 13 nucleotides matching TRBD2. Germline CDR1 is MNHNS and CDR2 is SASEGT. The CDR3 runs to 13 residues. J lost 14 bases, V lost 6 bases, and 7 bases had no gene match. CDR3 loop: CASRDTSGRAEFF. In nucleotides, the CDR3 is TGTGCCAGCAGAGATACTAGCGGGAGGGCCGAGTTCTTC.

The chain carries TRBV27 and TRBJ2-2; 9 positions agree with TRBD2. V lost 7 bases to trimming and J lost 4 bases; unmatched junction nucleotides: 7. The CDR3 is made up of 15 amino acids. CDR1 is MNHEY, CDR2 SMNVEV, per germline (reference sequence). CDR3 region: CASTKGLAGTGELFF. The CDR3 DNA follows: TGTGCCAGCACCAAGGGACTAGCCGGCACCGGGGAGCTGTTTTTT.

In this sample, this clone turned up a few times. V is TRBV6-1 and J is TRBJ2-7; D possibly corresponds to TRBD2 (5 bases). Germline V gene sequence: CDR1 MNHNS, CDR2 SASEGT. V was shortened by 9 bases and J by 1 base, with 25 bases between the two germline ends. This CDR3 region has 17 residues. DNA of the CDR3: TGTGCCAGTAAGTCGGGATTCGAGCTACGCTTGTCCTACGAGCAGTACTTC. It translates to CASKSGFELRLSYEQYF.

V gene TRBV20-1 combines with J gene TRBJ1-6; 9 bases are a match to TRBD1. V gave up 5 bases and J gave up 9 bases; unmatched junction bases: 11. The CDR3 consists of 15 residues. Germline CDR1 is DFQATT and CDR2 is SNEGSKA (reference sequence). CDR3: CSALIQGARASPLHF. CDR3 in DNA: TGCAGTGCTTTAATACAGGGGGCGCGGGCTTCACCCCTCCACTTT.